These T cell receptor beta chains were read from a single sample in a study of blood T cell repertoires in COVID-19. TCRdb's copy holds only in-frame clones and misses some; the assay was immunoSEQ multiplex PCR. This table has hundreds of thousands of clones, about nine tenths appearing once. Sequenced input: peripheral blood. Every receptor here comes from a woman aged 25 to 39 with active or convalescent COVID-19. The CDR3 runs from the conserved cysteine through the conserved F or W. The D gene is left open where the match is weak. Rows give clone size only sometimes, using once, few, many, or a class for an expanded clone.

CDR3aa,CDR3nt,d_gene,v_gene,abundance,j_gene
CTSSQVGGYSGNTIYF,TGCACCAGCAGCCAAGTCGGCGGCTACTCTGGAAACACCATATATTTT,NA,TRBV1,NA,TRBJ1-3
CASSRGPVGGDNEKLFF,TGTGCCAGCAGCCGGGGCCCCGTGGGGGGTGATAATGAAAAACTGTTTTTT,NA,TRBV14,NA,TRBJ1-4
CASEAGASTDTQYF,TGTGCCAGCGAGGCGGGGGCTAGCACAGATACGCAGTATTTT,NA,TRBV2,NA,TRBJ2-3
CSVENTGEYTEAFF,TGCAGCGTCGAAAATACAGGGGAGTACACTGAAGCTTTCTTT,TRBD1,TRBV29-1,few,TRBJ1-1
CASSQQGTHYRGYTF,TGTGCCAGCAGCCAACAGGGTACGCATTATCGTGGCTACACCTTC,NA,TRBV14,NA,TRBJ1-2
CASSLEFQGSGNTIYF,TGTGCCAGCAGCTTAGAATTCCAGGGATCTGGAAACACCATATATTTT,NA,TRBV11-2,NA,TRBJ1-3
CASSADRSSNQPQHF,TGTGCCAGCAGTGCCGACAGATCTAGCAATCAGCCCCAGCATTTT,NA,TRBV27,NA,TRBJ1-5
CASSGFATNEKLFF,TGTGCCAGTAGTGGCTTCGCAACTAATGAAAAACTGTTTTTT,NA,TRBV19,NA,TRBJ1-4
CASSLPSASGANVLTF,TGTGCCAGCAGCTTACCGTCAGCGTCTGGGGCCAACGTCCTGACTTTC,NA,TRBV5-4,NA,TRBJ2-6
CASSFELTGELFF,TGTGCCAGCAGCTTCGAGTTGACCGGGGAGCTGTTTTTT,NA,TRBV14,NA,TRBJ2-2
CASSFRGQETQYF,TGTGCCAGCAGTTTTCGGGGACAAGAGACCCAGTACTTC,NA,TRBV27,NA,TRBJ2-5
CSVEEQNTEAFF,TGCAGCGTTGAGGAGCAGAACACTGAAGCTTTCTTT,NA,TRBV29-1,NA,TRBJ1-1
CASRRTGDIDEQFF,TGCGCCAGCAGAAGGACAGGGGACATCGATGAGCAGTTCTTC,TRBD1,TRBV10-2,NA,TRBJ2-1
CAWSRDTYTQYF,TGTGCCTGGAGCCGGGACACCTATACGCAGTATTTT,NA,TRBV30,once,TRBJ2-3
CASSLTTITEAFF,TGTGCCAGCAGCTTAACCACTATCACTGAAGCTTTCTTT,NA,TRBV7-9,NA,TRBJ1-1
CASSLRVEQYF,TGTGCCAGCAGTTTGAGGGTAGAGCAGTACTTC,NA,TRBV12-3/TRBV12-4,NA,TRBJ2-7
CASSPPGTTYNEQFF,TGTGCCAGCAGCCCCCCCGGGACTACCTACAATGAGCAGTTCTTC,TRBD2,TRBV7-2,NA,TRBJ2-1
CASTPPGQNYGYTF,TGTGCCAGCACACCCCCAGGACAGAACTATGGCTACACCTTC,NA,TRBV2,once,TRBJ1-2
CASSEDAGQATSWETQYF,TGCGCCAGCAGTGAGGATGCTGGACAGGCAACATCGTGGGAGACCCAGTACTTC,TRBD1,TRBV10-1,NA,TRBJ2-5